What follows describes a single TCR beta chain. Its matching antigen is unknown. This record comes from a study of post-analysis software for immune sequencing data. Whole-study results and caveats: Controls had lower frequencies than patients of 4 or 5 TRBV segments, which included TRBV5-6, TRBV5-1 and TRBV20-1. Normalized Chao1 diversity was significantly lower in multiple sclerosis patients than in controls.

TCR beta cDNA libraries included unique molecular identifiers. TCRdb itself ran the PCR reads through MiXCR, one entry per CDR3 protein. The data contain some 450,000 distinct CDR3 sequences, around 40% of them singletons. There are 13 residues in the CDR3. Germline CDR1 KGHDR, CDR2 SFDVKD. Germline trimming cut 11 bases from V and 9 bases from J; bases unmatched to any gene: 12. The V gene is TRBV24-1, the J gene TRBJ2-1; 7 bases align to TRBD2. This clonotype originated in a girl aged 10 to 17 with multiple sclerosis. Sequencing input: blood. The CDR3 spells CASSSYSGFEQFF. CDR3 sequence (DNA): TGTGCCAGCAGCTCCTATAGCGGGTTTGAGCAGTTCTTC.